The 4 T cell receptor beta chains listed next were all sequenced from one sample in a study of blood T cell repertoires in COVID-19. The repertoire was sequenced with immunoSEQ multiplex PCR; TCRdb's copy has only in-frame clones and lacks some. The sample includes 150,000 to 200,000 clones, 90% of them seen just once. Sequenced input: peripheral blood. Receptors originate from a man in his fifties or sixties with active or convalescent COVID-19.

The chain carries TRBV9 and TRBJ2-7, with 9 nucleotides matching TRBD1. The CDR3 contains 15 residues. Germline assignment: CDR1 SGDLS and CDR2 YYNGEE. Trimming cost V 3 bases and J 0 bases; bases outside gene matches: 4. The CDR3: CASSGGQGSSYEQYF. The CDR3 DNA is TGTGCCAGCAGCGGAGGACAGGGGTCCTCCTACGAGCAGTACTTC.

The DNA for the CDR3 is TGTGCCAGCAGCCAGGTATCCGGGGACACTGAAGCTTTCTTT. Its translation: CASSQVSGDTEAFF. The genes are TRBV3-1 (or the pseudogene TRBV3-2) and TRBJ1-1; the D is unclear. V lost 3 bases and J lost 3, with 11 bases in between. CDR3 length: 14 residues. The germline CDR1 and CDR2 sequences are LGHDT and YNNKEL (reference sequence).

This chain connects TRBV5-1 to TRBJ1-2; the match to TRBD1 covers 10 bases. Germline loops: CDR1 SGHRS, CDR2 YFSETQ. The CDR3 totals 15 residues. V shed 0 bases and J 6 bases; nucleotides not matched to a gene: 5. The DNA for the CDR3 is TGCGCCAGCAGCTTGGCTGGGACAGGGGTTGATGGCTACACCTTC. Translating it yields CASSLAGTGVDGYTF.

The V gene is TRBV7-8, the J gene TRBJ2-5; 12 nucleotides align to TRBD2. J gave up 1 base and V 0 bases, and 0 bases lay outside the gene matches. Germline V gene lookup returns CDR1 SGHVS and CDR2 FQNEAQ. The CDR3 runs 16 residues. The CDR3 region has the DNA TGTGCCAGCAGCTTAGCACTAGCGGGGGGCCAAGAGACCCAGTACTTC. It translates to CASSLALAGGQETQYF.